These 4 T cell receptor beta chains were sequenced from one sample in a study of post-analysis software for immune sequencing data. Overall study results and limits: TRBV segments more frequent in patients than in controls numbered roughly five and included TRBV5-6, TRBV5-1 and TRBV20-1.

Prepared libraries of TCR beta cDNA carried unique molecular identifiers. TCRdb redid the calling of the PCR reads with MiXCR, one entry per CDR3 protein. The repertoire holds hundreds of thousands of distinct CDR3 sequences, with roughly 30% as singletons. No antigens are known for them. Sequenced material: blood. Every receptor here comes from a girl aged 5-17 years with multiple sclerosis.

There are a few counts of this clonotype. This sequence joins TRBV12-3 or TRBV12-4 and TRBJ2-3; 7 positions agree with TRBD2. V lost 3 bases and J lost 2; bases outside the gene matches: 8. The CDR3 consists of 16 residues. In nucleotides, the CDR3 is TGTGCCAGCAGTTTGAGTCTAGCGGACGACACAGATACGCAGTATTTT. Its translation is CASSLSLADDTDTQYF.

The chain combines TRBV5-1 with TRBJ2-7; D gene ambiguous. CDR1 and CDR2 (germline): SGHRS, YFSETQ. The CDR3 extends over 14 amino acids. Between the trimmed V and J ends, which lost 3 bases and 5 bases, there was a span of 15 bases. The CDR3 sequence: CASSSRTANNEQYF. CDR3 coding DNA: TGCGCCAGCAGCTCACGTACGGCCAATAACGAGCAGTACTTC.

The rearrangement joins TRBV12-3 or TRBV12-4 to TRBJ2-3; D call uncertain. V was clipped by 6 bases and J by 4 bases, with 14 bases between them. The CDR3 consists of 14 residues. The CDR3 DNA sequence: TGTGCCAGCAGCGGGCCCATTTCCCCAGATACGCAGTATTTT. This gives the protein CASSGPISPDTQYF.

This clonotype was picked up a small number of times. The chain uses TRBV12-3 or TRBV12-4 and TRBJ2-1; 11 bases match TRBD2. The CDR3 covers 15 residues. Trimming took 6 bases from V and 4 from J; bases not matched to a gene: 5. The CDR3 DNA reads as TGTGCCAGCAGCCATAGCGGGGGGGCTTACAATGAGCAGTTCTTC. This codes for CASSHSGGAYNEQFF.